The 2 T cell receptor beta chains presented below share a single source sample, sequenced in a study of blood T cell repertoires in COVID-19. The method was immunoSEQ multiplex PCR; TCRdb's version includes in-frame clones alone and lacks a portion of them. In the table there are roughly 230,000 clones, about 86% of which are singletons. The specimen sequenced was PBMCs or T cells enriched from blood (not recorded which). The receptors originated from a man between 45 and 60 years old who had recovered from COVID-19.

CDR3: CASSPGLAGYEQYF. CDR3 sequence (DNA): TGTGCCAGCAGTCCGGGACTAGCGGGCTACGAGCAGTACTTC. This chain joins TRBV6-5 and TRBJ2-7; 12 nucleotides align to TRBD2. Germline CDR1 and CDR2: MNHEY and SVGAGI. The CDR3 is 14 residues long. Trimming at V came to 5 bases and at J to 3 bases, leaving 2 bases not matched to a gene.

The gene calls are TRBV4-3 and TRBJ2-7; a possible D gene is TRBD2 (7 bases). V gave up 5 bases and J gave up 5 bases, with 16 bases separating them. This CDR3 spans 14 amino acids. Germline loops: CDR1 LGHNA, CDR2 YSLEER. The CDR3 sequence: CASSERGRANEQYF. The CDR3 DNA sequence: TGCGCCAGCAGCGAGAGGGGGAGGGCCAACGAGCAGTACTTC.